This paragraph covers one TCR beta chain sequence. Its antigen is currently unknown. This specimen belongs to a study of cytomegalovirus exposure and HLA in healthy donors. Points from the study as a whole: It was in a later analysis that TCR association rates were seen to vary by HLA locus, highest for DRB1 and lowest for HLA-C. Analysis was performed later, and it showed HLA-associated TCR beta chains to be more clonally expanded than equally common others. For most TCR sequences rarity was the rule, although some public TCRs occurred in many donors.

The CDR3 consists of 15 residues. V lost 11 bases and J lost 10, with 24 bases in between. The PCR made use of 60 Vbeta and 13 Jbeta primers. Repertoires were generated with immunoSEQ multiplex PCR, while TCRdb's copy carries only in-frame clones and drops some. The sample includes about 180,000 clones, around 77% of them seen just once. The sequenced sample consisted of PBMCs. The clonotype originates from a man between 60 and 75 years old in good health and CMV-seronegative. The chain combines TRBV23-1 with TRBJ1-6; tentatively, D is TRBD1 (6 bases). TRBV23-1 is identified as an open reading frame with a role that is uncertain. The CDR3 region is CAGLIDARGSSPLHF. The CDR3 DNA reads TGCGCCGGACTTATAGACGCCAGGGGCAGCTCACCCCTCCACTTT.